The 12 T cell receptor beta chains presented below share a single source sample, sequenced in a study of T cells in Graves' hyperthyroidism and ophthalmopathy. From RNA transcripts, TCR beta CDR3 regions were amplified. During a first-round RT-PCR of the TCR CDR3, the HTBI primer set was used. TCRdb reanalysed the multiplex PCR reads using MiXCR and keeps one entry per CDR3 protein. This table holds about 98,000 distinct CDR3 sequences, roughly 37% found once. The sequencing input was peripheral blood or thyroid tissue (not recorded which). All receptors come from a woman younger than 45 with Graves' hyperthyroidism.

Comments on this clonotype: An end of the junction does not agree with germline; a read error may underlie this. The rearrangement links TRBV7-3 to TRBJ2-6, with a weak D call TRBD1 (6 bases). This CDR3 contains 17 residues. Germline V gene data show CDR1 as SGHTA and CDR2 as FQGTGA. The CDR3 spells CANSPGQAISGANVLTF. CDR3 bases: TGTGCCAACAGCCCGGGACAAGCGATCTCTGGGGCCAACGTCCTGACTTTC.

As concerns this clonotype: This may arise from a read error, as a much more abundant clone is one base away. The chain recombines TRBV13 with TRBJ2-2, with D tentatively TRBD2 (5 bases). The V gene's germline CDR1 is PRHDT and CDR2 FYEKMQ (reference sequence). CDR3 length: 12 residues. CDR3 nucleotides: TGTGCCAGCAGCCGATCCTCCGGGGAGCTGCTTTTT. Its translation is CASSRSSGELLF. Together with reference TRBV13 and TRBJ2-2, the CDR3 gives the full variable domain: AAGVIQSPRHLIKEKRETATLKCYPIPRHDTVYWYQQGPGQDPQFLISFYEKMQSDKGSIPDRFSAQQFSDYHSELNMSSLELGDSALYFCASSRSSGELLFGEGSRLTVL.

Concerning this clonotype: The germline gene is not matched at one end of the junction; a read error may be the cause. This chain's CDR3 is CAIGDAGLETQYF. The CDR3, as DNA: TGTGCCATCGGTGACGCGGGGTTGGAGACCCAGTACTTC. This chain joins TRBV10-3 and TRBJ2-5, with a tentative D call TRBD2 (6 bases). Germline V lookup: CDR1 ENHRY, CDR2 SYGVKD. This CDR3 contains 13 residues.

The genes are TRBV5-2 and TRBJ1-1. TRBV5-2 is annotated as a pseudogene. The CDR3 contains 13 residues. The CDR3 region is CASTLEFGMAAFF. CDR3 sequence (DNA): TGTGCCAGCACCCTTGAGTTCGGAATGGCAGCTTTCTTT.

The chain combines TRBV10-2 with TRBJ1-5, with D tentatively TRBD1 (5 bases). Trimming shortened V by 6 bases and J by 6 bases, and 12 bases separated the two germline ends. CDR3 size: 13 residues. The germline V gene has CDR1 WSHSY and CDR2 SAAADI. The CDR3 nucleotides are TGCGCCAGCAGCGCGGGGGAAGGTCAGCCCCAGCATTTT. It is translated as CASSAGEGQPQHF.

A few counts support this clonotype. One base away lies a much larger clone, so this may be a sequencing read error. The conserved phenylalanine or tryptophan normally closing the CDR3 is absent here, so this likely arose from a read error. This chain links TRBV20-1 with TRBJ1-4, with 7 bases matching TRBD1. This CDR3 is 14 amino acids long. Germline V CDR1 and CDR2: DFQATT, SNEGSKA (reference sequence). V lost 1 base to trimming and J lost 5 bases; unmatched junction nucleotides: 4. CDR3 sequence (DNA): TGCAGTGCTAGAGTCCCAGGGGGGAATGAAAAACTGTTTCTT. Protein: CSARVPGGNEKLFL.

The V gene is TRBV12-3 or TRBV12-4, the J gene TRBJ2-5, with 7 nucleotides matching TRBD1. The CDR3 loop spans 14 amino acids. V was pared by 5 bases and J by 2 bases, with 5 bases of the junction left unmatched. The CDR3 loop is CASSARQGQETQYF. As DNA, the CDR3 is TGTGCCAGCAGTGCCCGACAGGGACAAGAGACCCAGTACTTC.

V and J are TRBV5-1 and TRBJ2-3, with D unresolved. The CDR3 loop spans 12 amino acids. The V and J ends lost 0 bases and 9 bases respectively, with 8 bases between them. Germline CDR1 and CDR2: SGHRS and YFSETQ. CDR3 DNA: TGCGCCAGCAGCTTGGCCGTTGGGACGCAGTATTTT. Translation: CASSLAVGTQYF.

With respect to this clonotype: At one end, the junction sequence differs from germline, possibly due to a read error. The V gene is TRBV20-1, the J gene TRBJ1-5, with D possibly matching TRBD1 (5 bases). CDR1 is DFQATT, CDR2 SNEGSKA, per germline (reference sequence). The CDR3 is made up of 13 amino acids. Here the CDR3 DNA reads TGTAGTGCCGGACTGACGTCCAGGGAGCCCCAGCATTTT. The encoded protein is CSAGLTSREPQHF.

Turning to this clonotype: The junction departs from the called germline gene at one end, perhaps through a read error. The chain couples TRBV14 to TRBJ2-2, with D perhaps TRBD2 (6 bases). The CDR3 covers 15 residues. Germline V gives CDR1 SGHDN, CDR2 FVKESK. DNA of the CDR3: TGTGCCAGCGGCCAAGATCGGCTGAACACCGGGGGGCTGTTTTTT. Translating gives CASGQDRLNTGGLFF. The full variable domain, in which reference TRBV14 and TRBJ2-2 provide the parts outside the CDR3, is EAGVTQFPSHSVIEKGQTVTLRCDPISGHDNLYWYRRVMGKEIKFLLHFVKESKQDESGMPNNRFLAERTGGTYSTLKVQPAELEDSGVYFCASGQDRLNTGGLFFGEGSRLTVL.

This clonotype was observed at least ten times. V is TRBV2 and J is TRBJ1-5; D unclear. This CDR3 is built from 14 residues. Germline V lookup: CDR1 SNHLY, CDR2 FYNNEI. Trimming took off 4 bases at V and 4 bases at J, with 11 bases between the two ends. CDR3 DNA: TGTGCCAGCAGTGCGGCAAATCGAAATCAGCCCCAGCATTTT. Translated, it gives CASSAANRNQPQHF.

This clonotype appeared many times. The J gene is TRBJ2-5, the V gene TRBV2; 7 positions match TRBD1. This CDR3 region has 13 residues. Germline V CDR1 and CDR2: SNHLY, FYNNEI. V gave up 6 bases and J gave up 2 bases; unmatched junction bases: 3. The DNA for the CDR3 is TGTGCCAGCAGCCAGGACAGGCAAGAGACCCAGTACTTC. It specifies CASSQDRQETQYF.